The clone carrying this T cell receptor beta chain showed up many times. Its antigen is not known. Sequenced by immunoSEQ multiplex PCR; TCRdb stores in-frame clones only, minus some. The profile shows more than 300,000 clones, just over 85% of them singletons. Treatment reported: 19 received Ad26.COV2.S at low or high dose, single or two shots; about 5 received placebo; per-sample allocation not given. Sampling was done on day 63 after the first vaccine or placebo injection. Trimming cost V 2 bases and J 5 bases; bases outside gene matches: 5. The length of the CDR3 is 14 residues. CDR1 and CDR2 from the germline V gene are MGHDK and SYGVNS. The sample comes from a study of Ad26.COV2.S vaccination and SARS-CoV-2 variants. Study as a whole: Participants got Ad26.COV2.S intramuscularly, once or twice 56 days apart.

Study-wide points: Spike-specific CD8+ and CD4+ T cell responses reportedly showed substantial breadth after vaccination.

The sequencing here drew on peripheral blood, taken in a trial of Ad26.COV2.S vaccine versus placebo. The origin of this receptor is a person aged 18 to 65 who received the Ad26.COV2.S COVID-19 vaccine or a placebo. The gene calls are TRBV25-1 and TRBJ2-5, with 7 bases that match TRBD2. This CDR3 is CASSERGGKETQYF. In DNA form, the CDR3 reads TGTGCCAGCAGTGAACGGGGAGGGAAGGAGACCCAGTACTTC.